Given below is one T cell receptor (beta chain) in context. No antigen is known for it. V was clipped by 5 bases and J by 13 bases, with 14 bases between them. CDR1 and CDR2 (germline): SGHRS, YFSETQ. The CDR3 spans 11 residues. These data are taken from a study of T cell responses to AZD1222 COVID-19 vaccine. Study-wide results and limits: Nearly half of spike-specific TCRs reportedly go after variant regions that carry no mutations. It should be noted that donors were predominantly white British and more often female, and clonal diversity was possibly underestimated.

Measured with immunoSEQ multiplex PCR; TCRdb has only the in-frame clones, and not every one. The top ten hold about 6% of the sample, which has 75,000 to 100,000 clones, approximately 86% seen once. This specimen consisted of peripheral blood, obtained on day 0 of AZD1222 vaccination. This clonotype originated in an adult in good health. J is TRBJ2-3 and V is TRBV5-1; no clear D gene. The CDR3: CASRDSVSEYF. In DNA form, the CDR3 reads TGCGCCAGCAGAGATAGTGTGTCTGAGTATTTT. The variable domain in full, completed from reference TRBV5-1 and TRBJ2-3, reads KAGVTQTPRYLIKTRGQQVTLSCSPISGHRSVSWYQQTPGQGLQFLFEYFSETQRNKGNFPGRFSGRQFSNSRSEMNVSTLELGDSALYLCASRDSVSEYFGPGTRLTVL.